The present entry profiles one TCR beta chain with its context. This entry belongs to a study of blood T cell repertoires in COVID-19. In the study overall: T cells, B-cell-depleted T cells, or PBMCs supplied cDNA or gDNA.

V lost 5 bases and J lost 7; bases outside the gene matches: 10. The CDR3 is 15 residues long. Per the germline V gene, CDR1 is MDHEN and CDR2 is SYDVKM. Generated by immunoSEQ multiplex PCR, the TCRdb table keeps only in-frame clones and is missing some. The repertoire includes about 62,000 clones, about 87% of them detected once, and 0.9% to 1.2% sits in the top ten. Input material: peripheral blood. This chain uses TRBV28 with TRBJ1-2, with 10 positions matching TRBD1. The origin of this receptor is a man between 65 and 80 years old with acute or convalescent COVID-19. CDR3 protein: CASSPRPDRGRGYTF. CDR3 sequence (DNA): TGTGCCAGCAGTCCCCGGCCTGACAGGGGGCGTGGCTACACCTTC.